Below are 22 T cell receptor beta chains sequenced from a single sample in a study of cytomegalovirus exposure and HLA in healthy donors. PCR employed 60 Vbeta and 13 Jbeta primers. Libraries were prepared by immunoSEQ multiplex PCR; TCRdb keeps only in-frame clonotypes and omits some of them. The sample yields roughly 140,000 clones, around 80% seen once. The sample consisted of PBMCs. These receptors originate from a man aged 18 to 29 in good health and CMV-seronegative.

The rearrangement links TRBV9 to TRBJ2-1; D is uncertain. There are 16 residues in the CDR3. Trimming removed 0 bases at V and 4 bases at J, with 14 bases between. Germline V CDR1 and CDR2: SGDLS, YYNGEE. The CDR3 bases are TGTGCCAGCAGCGTAGGGTTAAACGGTTTTTACAATGAGCAGTTCTTC. Translating gives CASSVGLNGFYNEQFF.

This CDR3 is CASLVPTGAGDTQYF. In nucleotides, the CDR3 is TGTGCCAGCCTGGTACCGACAGGGGCGGGGGATACGCAGTATTTT. V usage is TRBV6-1 and J usage is TRBJ2-3; 8 bases match TRBD1. CDR3 size: 15 residues. Germline loops: CDR1 MNHNS, CDR2 SASEGT. Trimming removed 8 bases from V and 6 bases from J; junction bases left unmatched: 13.

The chain couples TRBV7-2 to TRBJ2-2, with D unclear. The CDR3 has 15 amino acids. CDR1 is SGHTA and CDR2 is FQGNSA in the germline V gene. V was shortened by 5 bases and J by 7 bases, with 17 bases between the two germline ends. The CDR3 sequence is CASSLLFGSDGELFF. The CDR3 bases are TGTGCCAGCAGCCTGCTCTTCGGGTCGGACGGGGAGCTGTTTTTT.

This chain uses TRBV19 with TRBJ1-2; D uncertain. Germline-derived CDR1 and CDR2 are LNHDA and SQIVND (reference sequence). Trimming cost V 3 bases and J 7 bases, with 12 bases left between them. The CDR3 has 13 residues. In DNA, the CDR3 is TGTGCCAGTAGTATTGAGGGTTGGAGTGGCTACACCTTC. It encodes CASSIEGWSGYTF.

This chain uses TRBV5-4 with TRBJ2-3; 10 positions match TRBD2. This CDR3 comprises 15 residues. J was trimmed by 3 bases and V by 4 bases; bases with no gene match: 5. Germline loops: CDR1 SGHNT, CDR2 YYREEE (reference sequence). The CDR3 sequence is CASSPPGLATDTQYF. CDR3 nucleotides: TGTGCCAGCAGCCCACCGGGACTAGCGACAGATACGCAGTATTTT.

V and J are TRBV6-5 and TRBJ1-1, with D unclear. Germline V gives CDR1 MNHEY, CDR2 SVGAGI. This CDR3 spans 15 amino acids. V was pared by 6 bases and J by 0 bases, with 14 bases between. CDR3 amino acids: CASRQLDFMNTEAFF. The CDR3 DNA follows: TGTGCCAGCAGGCAGCTCGACTTCATGAACACTGAAGCTTTCTTT.

The rearrangement uses TRBV5-1 and TRBJ2-3, with D perhaps TRBD2 (5 bases). The CDR3 is 15 residues long. V gave up 7 bases and J gave up 3 bases, with 18 bases separating them. Germline V gene sequence: CDR1 SGHRS, CDR2 YFSETQ. The CDR3 protein is CASGEKFRATDTQYF. The CDR3 DNA is TGCGCCAGCGGGGAGAAATTTCGGGCAACAGATACGCAGTATTTT.

This rearrangement joins TRBV13 to TRBJ1-3; D gene uncertain. This CDR3 is 14 amino acids long. Germline V gene data show CDR1 as PRHDT and CDR2 as FYEKMQ (reference sequence). Trimming took off 2 bases at V and 2 bases at J, with 7 bases between the two ends. The CDR3 spells CASSLRGTGNTIYF. The CDR3 nucleotides are TGTGCCAGCAGCTTACGAGGAACTGGAAACACCATATATTTT.

The V gene is TRBV4-3, the J gene TRBJ2-3, with 9 bases aligning to TRBD2. J lost 1 base, V lost 4 bases, and 6 bases had no gene match. CDR1 and CDR2 from the germline V gene are LGHNA and YSLEER. The CDR3 runs 16 residues. CDR3 nucleotide sequence: TGCGCCAGCAGCCTGGGGTCTAGCGGGGGCACAGATACGCAGTATTTT. This gives the protein CASSLGSSGGTDTQYF.

Only a few counts were recorded for this clone. The genes are TRBV20-1 and TRBJ1-2; D gene uncertain. Germline values: CDR1 DFQATT, CDR2 SNEGSKA (reference sequence). The CDR3 is 11 amino acids. V was trimmed by 0 bases and J by 6 bases, leaving 5 bases between them. In nucleotides, the CDR3 is TGCAGTGCTAGAGATGTCGATGGCTACACCTTC. It translates to CSARDVDGYTF.

The chain links TRBV4-1 to TRBJ1-2; 9 bases fit TRBD1. This CDR3 spans 14 amino acids. CDR1 MGHRA and CDR2 YSYEKL come from the germline V gene. Losses at the gene ends were 1 base for V and 8 bases for J; bases not matched to a gene: 5. CDR3 sequence: CASSQGYRGPGYTF. The DNA for the CDR3 is TGCGCCAGCAGCCAAGGGTACAGGGGGCCCGGCTACACCTTC.

The chain is built from TRBV28 and TRBJ1-5; a possible D gene is TRBD1 (6 bases). Trimming took 11 bases from V and 3 from J, leaving 14 bases between them. The CDR3 extends over 13 amino acids. Germline CDR1 reads MDHEN; CDR2 reads SYDVKM. The CDR3 here is CAGNTGNNQPQHF. The CDR3 nucleotides are TGTGCCGGCAACACAGGGAACAATCAGCCCCAGCATTTT.

This chain links TRBV19 with TRBJ1-3; possible D gene TRBD1, 6 bases. This CDR3 region has 14 residues. The V end lost 8 bases, the J end lost 0 bases, and 11 bases lay between the germline ends. Germline assignment: CDR1 LNHDA and CDR2 SQIVND (reference sequence). CDR3 in DNA: TGTGCCAGTCAGACAGGTCACTCTGGAAACACCATATATTTT. Translated, it gives CASQTGHSGNTIYF.

The rearrangement uses TRBV10-3 and TRBJ2-5, with 14 bases aligning to TRBD2. CDR3 size: 20 residues. In germline, CDR1 is ENHRY, CDR2 SYGVKD. The V and J ends lost 0 bases and 0 bases, in that order; junction bases with no gene match: 9. CDR3 amino acids: CAISESGGLAGAMDQETQYF. The CDR3 DNA reads TGTGCCATCAGTGAGTCAGGGGGACTAGCGGGAGCTATGGACCAAGAGACCCAGTACTTC.

As regards this clone: Different DNA sequences within this sample yield the same CDR3. The chain uses TRBV7-2 and TRBJ2-4; 8 bases fit TRBD1. There are 17 residues in the CDR3. With V trimmed by 1 base and J by 3 bases, 8 bases remained unmatched. Per germline, CDR1 SGHTA and CDR2 FQGNSA. In nucleotides, the CDR3 is TGTGCCAGCAGCTTAGTCGGCAGGGGGCAAGGCAAAAACATTCAGTACTTC. Its translation is CASSLVGRGQGKNIQYF.

The rearrangement joins TRBV4-1 to TRBJ1-3; D is unclear. CDR1 is MGHRA and CDR2 is YSYEKL in the germline V gene. The CDR3 spans 16 residues. Between the trimmed V and J ends, which lost 5 bases and 11 bases, there was a span of 25 bases. This CDR3 reads CASSSPAKLSRNAIYF. Written as DNA, the CDR3 is TGCGCCAGCAGCTCCCCCGCAAAACTCTCCAGGAACGCCATATATTTT.

This clone was seen a handful of times. This chain connects TRBV11-2 to TRBJ2-7; 12 nucleotides match TRBD2. Germline CDR1 SGHAT, CDR2 FQNNGV. The CDR3 spans 19 residues. The V gene end was trimmed by 5 bases and the J gene end by 4 bases; junction bases not matched to a gene: 18. CDR3 residues: CASSPEPGLAGLGRYEQYF. The CDR3, as DNA: TGTGCCAGCAGCCCTGAACCGGGACTAGCGGGTCTAGGACGTTACGAGCAGTACTTC.

The chain joins TRBV27 to TRBJ2-1, with a possible D match to TRBD2 (5 bases). Trimming pared 6 bases from V and 8 bases from J, leaving 20 bases between. The CDR3 covers 15 residues. CDR1 MNHEY and CDR2 SMNVEV come from the germline V gene (reference sequence). CDR3 in amino acids: CASSLGRVAGDEQFF. The CDR3 region has the DNA TGTGCCAGCAGCCTTGGTCGGGTCGCCGGGGATGAGCAGTTCTTC.

The V call is TRBV6-6, the J call TRBJ1-1; TRBD1 matches at 7 bases. The CDR3 length is 13 residues. V was clipped by 8 bases and J by 2 bases; unmatched bases: 5. Germline-derived CDR1 and CDR2 are MNHNY and SVGAGI (reference sequence). The CDR3 spells CASLGTANTEAFF. For the CDR3, the DNA is TGTGCCAGCCTCGGGACAGCTAACACTGAAGCTTTCTTT.

This clone occurred a few times. This chain uses TRBV19 with TRBJ2-6, with a tentative D call TRBD1 (6 bases). The germline V and J ends were trimmed by 5 bases and 1 base, with 21 bases remaining between them. The CDR3 contains 19 residues. CDR1 is LNHDA, CDR2 SQIVND, per germline (reference sequence). The CDR3 DNA is TGTGCCAGTAGTCTCCGCCCGAGACAGGTTGCATCTGGGGCCAACGTCCTGACTTTC. Translating it yields CASSLRPRQVASGANVLTF.

The CDR3 DNA sequence: TGCGCCAGCAGCCAAGACGGCGGGGCCCCCCGCGAGCAGTACTTC. The encoded protein is CASSQDGGAPREQYF. The chain links TRBV4-1 to TRBJ2-7, with D possibly being TRBD2 (6 bases). This CDR3 is built from 15 residues. Germline V gene lookup returns CDR1 MGHRA and CDR2 YSYEKL. V shed 0 bases and J shed 6 bases, with 15 bases lying between them.

The CDR3 protein is CASSLGGLRQNGYTF. The DNA for the CDR3 is TGTGCCAGCAGCTTGGGGGGACTCAGACAAAATGGCTACACCTTC. The chain links TRBV7-2 to TRBJ1-2, with a possible D match to TRBD1 (5 bases). V gave up 3 bases and J gave up 6 bases, with 17 bases separating them. Germline V gene data show CDR1 as SGHTA and CDR2 as FQGNSA. CDR3 length: 15 amino acids.